This TCR beta chain was profiled in a study of T cells in tuberculosis. The CDR3 has 16 amino acids. Germline loops: CDR1 SGDLS, CDR2 YYNGEE. V shed 0 bases and J shed 1 base, with 12 bases lying between them. Sequencing used immunoSEQ multiplex PCR; TCRdb keeps in-frame clones, though not all of them. In the table there are roughly 35,000 clones, roughly 92% of which are singletons. Sequenced sample: PBMCs. The chain carries TRBV9 and TRBJ2-3; maybe TRBD2 (6 bases). This receptor was obtained from a donor aged 10-29 years with latent tuberculosis or without tuberculosis infection. The CDR3 DNA follows: TGTGCCAGCAGCGTAGTTGGAGGGGAGGGCACAGATACGCAGTATTTT. This sequence encodes CASSVVGGEGTDTQYF.